Below, 14 T cell receptor beta chains from the same sample are listed, as sequenced in a study of T-cell reconstitution after alpha-beta-depleted transplantation in children. Unique molecular identifiers were used to barcode this TCRbeta library. MiXCR, run by TCRdb on the PCR reads, gives a single entry per CDR3 protein. The sample shows approximately 82,000 distinct CDR3 sequences, around 18% of them seen only once. Sample: PBMCs, mostly from graft donor cells, taken 360 days after TCRalphabeta/CD19-depleted stem cell transplant. Receptors were obtained from a male patient aged 2 to 9 who had a stem cell transplant for acute lymphoblastic leukemia, so the T cells may come from the graft donor.

This clonotype was detected ten times or more. The rearrangement links TRBV24-1 to TRBJ2-3; 8 bases match TRBD1. CDR1 and CDR2 from the germline V gene are KGHDR and SFDVKD. The ends lost 3 bases at V and 5 bases at J; junction bases unmatched: 6. There are 15 residues in the CDR3. The CDR3 DNA sequence: TGTGCCACCAGTGATCCGGGGACAGGCAGAGATACGCAGTATTTT. This gives the protein CATSDPGTGRDTQYF.

The rearrangement joins TRBV16 to TRBJ2-4; TRBD2 aligns across 7 bases. The CDR3 sequence is 17 residues long. Germline V gene sequence: CDR1 KGHSY, CDR2 FQNENV. V trimming: 0 bases; J trimming: 0 bases; junction bases outside the gene matches: 5. The CDR3 DNA reads TGTGCCAGCAGCCAATCGAGCGGGGTTCTAGCCAAAAACATTCAGTACTTC. Translation: CASSQSSGVLAKNIQYF.

This clonotype showed up many times. This chain links TRBV5-5 with TRBJ1-1; a weak D match, TRBD1 (6 bases). Between the trimmed V and J ends, which lost 5 bases and 2 bases, there was a span of 10 bases. Germline assignment: CDR1 SGHKS and CDR2 YYEKEE (reference sequence). The CDR3 loop spans 13 amino acids. The CDR3 region is CASRGQINTEAFF. CDR3 coding DNA: TGTGCCAGCAGGGGACAAATTAACACTGAAGCTTTCTTT.

This clonotype was seen a few times. This sequence joins TRBV5-1 and TRBJ2-7; D possibly corresponds to TRBD1 (7 bases). CDR1 SGHRS and CDR2 YFSETQ come from the germline V gene. V gave up 7 bases and J gave up 6 bases, with 17 bases separating them. The CDR3 is made up of 13 amino acids. CDR3 DNA sequence: TGCGCCAGCTCAAAGTCAGGGGGGCGCGAGCAGTACTTC. It encodes CASSKSGGREQYF.

This clonotype has just a few counts. This chain joins TRBV10-3 and TRBJ2-5; D is perhaps TRBD1 (5 bases). The CDR3 runs 13 residues. Germline assignment: CDR1 ENHRY and CDR2 SYGVKD. V lost 6 bases and J 3 bases, leaving 11 bases between the germline ends. The CDR3 loop reads CAISEVREETQYF. The DNA for the CDR3 is TGTGCCATCAGCGAAGTCAGGGAAGAGACCCAGTACTTC.

This clonotype was seen only a few times. This chain uses TRBV10-3 with TRBJ2-2, with D unclear. V lost 4 bases and J lost 9, with 24 bases in between. CDR1 is ENHRY, CDR2 SYGVKD, per germline. The CDR3 runs 17 residues. The CDR3 coding sequence is TGTGCCATCAGTGCCTATGACTGGGCTAGAGGAACGAGGGAGCTGTTTTTT. This translates into CAISAYDWARGTRELFF.

This clonotype was found a few times. The chain links TRBV10-3 to TRBJ2-1; 9 bases fit TRBD2. This CDR3 spans 17 amino acids. Losses at the gene ends were 4 bases for V and 1 base for J; bases not matched to a gene: 8. Germline V gene lookup returns CDR1 ENHRY and CDR2 SYGVKD. The DNA for the CDR3 is TGTGCCATCAGTGGGGGAGTAGCGGGAGTTTCCTACAATGAGCAGTTCTTC. Its translation is CAISGGVAGVSYNEQFF.

The chain links TRBV20-1 to TRBJ2-5; D unresolved. The germline CDR1 and CDR2 sequences are DFQATT and SNEGSKA (reference sequence). This CDR3 is 11 amino acids long. The V and J ends lost 3 bases and 5 bases respectively, with 7 bases between them. CDR3 loop: CSASPSETQYF. The CDR3 DNA follows: TGCAGTGCTAGTCCCTCCGAGACCCAGTACTTC.

This chain uses TRBV5-1 with TRBJ2-2; 8 bases agree with TRBD2. This CDR3 is built from 15 residues. V was pared by 7 bases and J by 5 bases, with 10 bases of the junction left unmatched. Germline loops: CDR1 SGHRS, CDR2 YFSETQ. The CDR3 loop reads CASLPGLVDTGELFF. CDR3 DNA sequence: TGCGCCAGCCTACCGGGACTAGTGGATACCGGGGAGCTGTTTTTT.

This chain joins TRBV5-5 and TRBJ2-3; D is perhaps TRBD1 or TRBD2 (5 bases each). The CDR3 is 15 residues long. The V and J ends lost 2 bases and 2 bases respectively, with 12 bases between them. CDR1 and CDR2 from the germline V gene are SGHKS and YYEKEE (reference sequence). The chain's CDR3 is CASSFRDLPTDTQYF. The CDR3 DNA follows: TGTGCCAGCAGCTTCCGGGACCTTCCCACAGATACGCAGTATTTT.

The sample holds one count of this clonotype. The chain carries TRBV12-3 or TRBV12-4 and TRBJ2-3; 8 bases match TRBD1. The CDR3 is 13 amino acids. J gave up 9 bases and V 2 bases, and 4 bases lay outside the gene matches. Here the CDR3 DNA reads TGTGCCAGCAGTTTAACACGACAGGGGACGCAGTATTTT. It codes for CASSLTRQGTQYF.

In regard to this clonotype: One base away lies a much larger clone, so this may be a sequencing read error. The chain couples TRBV28 to TRBJ2-3; D unclear. Germline CDR1 is MDHEN and CDR2 is SYDVKM. This CDR3 spans 11 amino acids. The CDR3 nucleotides are TGTACCAGCGCCAAGTCCCATACGCAGTATTTT. Encoded protein: CTSAKSHTQYF.

The genes are TRBV20-1 and TRBJ2-3; 8 bases map to TRBD1. Germline assignment: CDR1 DFQATT and CDR2 SNEGSKA (reference sequence). This CDR3 comprises 16 residues. Losses at the gene ends were 6 bases for V and 1 base for J; bases not matched to a gene: 12. CDR3 amino acids: CSAKNTRGPGTDTQYF. In DNA, the CDR3 is TGCAGTGCGAAGAATACCAGGGGGCCCGGCACAGATACGCAGTATTTT.

This clonotype was seen more than once but under ten times. The chain recombines TRBV6-1 with TRBJ2-7; D uncertain. CDR1 and CDR2 from the germline V gene are MNHNS and SASEGT. The CDR3 covers 13 residues. Trimming removed 6 bases from V and 1 base from J, with 10 bases in between. The CDR3 loop reads CASSPGRSYEQYF. The CDR3 DNA reads as TGTGCCAGCAGCCCAGGACGGTCCTACGAGCAGTACTTC.